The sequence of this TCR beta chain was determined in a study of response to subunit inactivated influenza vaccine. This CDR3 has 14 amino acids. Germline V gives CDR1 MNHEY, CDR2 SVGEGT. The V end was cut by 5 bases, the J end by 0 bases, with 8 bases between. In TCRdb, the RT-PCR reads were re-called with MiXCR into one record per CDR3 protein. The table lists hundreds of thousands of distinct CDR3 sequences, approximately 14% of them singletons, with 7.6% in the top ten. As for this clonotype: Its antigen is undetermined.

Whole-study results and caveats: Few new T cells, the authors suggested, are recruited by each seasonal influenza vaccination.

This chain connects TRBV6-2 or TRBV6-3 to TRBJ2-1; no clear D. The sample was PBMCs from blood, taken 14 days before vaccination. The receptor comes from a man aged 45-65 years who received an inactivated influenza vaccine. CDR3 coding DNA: TGTGCCAGCAGTAAATACGGCTCCTACAATGAGCAGTTCTTC. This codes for CASSKYGSYNEQFF.